This TCR beta chain was identified in a study of CD4 and CD8 cells across lung adenocarcinoma regions. TCRdb passed the PCR reads through MiXCR, listing each CDR3 protein once. The sample has 21,000 or so distinct CDR3 sequences; around 50% are singletons. Localized lung adenocarcinoma, a non-small cell lung cancer, affected the donors. The specimen sequenced was CD8+ T cells from the center of a lung tumor. The TCR was taken from a female donor with lung adenocarcinoma. The CD4 and CD8 labels of this study may be unreliable.

CDR3 sequence reads: CARGGSSYNEQFF. CDR3 sequence (DNA): TGTGCCAGAGGTGGGTCATCCTACAATGAGCAGTTCTTC. V usage is TRBV6-1 and J usage is TRBJ2-1; D unresolved. V was shortened by 9 bases and J by 1 base, with 10 bases between the two germline ends. This CDR3 has 13 amino acids. Germline loops: CDR1 MNHNS, CDR2 SASEGT.